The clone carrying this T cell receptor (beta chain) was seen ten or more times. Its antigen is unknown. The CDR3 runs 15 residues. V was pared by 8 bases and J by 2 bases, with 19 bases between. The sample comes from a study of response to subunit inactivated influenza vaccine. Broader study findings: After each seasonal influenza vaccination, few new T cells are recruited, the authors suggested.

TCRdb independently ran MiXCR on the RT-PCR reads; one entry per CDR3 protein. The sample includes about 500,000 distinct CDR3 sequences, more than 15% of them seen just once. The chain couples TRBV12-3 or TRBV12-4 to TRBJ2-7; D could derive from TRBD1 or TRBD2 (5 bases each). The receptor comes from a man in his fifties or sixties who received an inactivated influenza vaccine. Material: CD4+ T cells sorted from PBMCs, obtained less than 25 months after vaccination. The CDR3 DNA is TGTGCCAGCTCCCCCCGGGGCAGGACGACCTACGAGCAGTACTTC. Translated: CASSPRGRTTYEQYF.